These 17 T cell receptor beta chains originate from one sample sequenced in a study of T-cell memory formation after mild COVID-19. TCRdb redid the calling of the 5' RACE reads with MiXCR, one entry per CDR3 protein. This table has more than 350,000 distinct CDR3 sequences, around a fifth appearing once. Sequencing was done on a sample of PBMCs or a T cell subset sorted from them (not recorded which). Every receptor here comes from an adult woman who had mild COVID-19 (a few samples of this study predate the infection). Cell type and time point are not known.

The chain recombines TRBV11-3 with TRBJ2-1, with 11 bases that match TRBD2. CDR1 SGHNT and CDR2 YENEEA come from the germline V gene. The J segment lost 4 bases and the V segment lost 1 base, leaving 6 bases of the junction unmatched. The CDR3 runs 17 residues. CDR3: CASSLGTSGRGYNEQFF. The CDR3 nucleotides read TGTGCCAGCAGCTTAGGGACTAGCGGGCGTGGGTACAATGAGCAGTTCTTC.

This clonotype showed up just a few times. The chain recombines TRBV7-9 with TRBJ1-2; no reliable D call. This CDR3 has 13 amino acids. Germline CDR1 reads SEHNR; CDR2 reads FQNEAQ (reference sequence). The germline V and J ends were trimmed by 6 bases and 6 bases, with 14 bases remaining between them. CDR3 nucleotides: TGTGCCAGCAGTTCACTCCGGACGGATGGCTACACCTTC. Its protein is CASSSLRTDGYTF. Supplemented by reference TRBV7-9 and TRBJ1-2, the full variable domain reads DTGVSQNPRHKITKRGQNVTFRCDPISEHNRLYWYRQTLGQGPEFLTYFQNEAQLEKSRLLSDRFSAERPKGSFSTLEIQRTEQGDSAMYLCASSSLRTDGYTFGSGTRLTVV.

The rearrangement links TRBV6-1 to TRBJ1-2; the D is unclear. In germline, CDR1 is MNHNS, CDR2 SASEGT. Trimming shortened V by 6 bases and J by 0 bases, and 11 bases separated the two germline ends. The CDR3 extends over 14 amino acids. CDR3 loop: CASRFLGTNYGYTF. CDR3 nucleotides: TGTGCCAGCAGGTTCTTGGGGACTAACTATGGCTACACCTTC.

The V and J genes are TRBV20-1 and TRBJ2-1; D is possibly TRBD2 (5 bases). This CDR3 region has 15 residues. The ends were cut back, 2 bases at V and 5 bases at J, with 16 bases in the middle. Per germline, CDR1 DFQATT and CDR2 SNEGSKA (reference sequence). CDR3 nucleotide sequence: TGCAGTGCTAGACCTACCGTCGGTAGCGACAATGAGCAGTTCTTC. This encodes CSARPTVGSDNEQFF.

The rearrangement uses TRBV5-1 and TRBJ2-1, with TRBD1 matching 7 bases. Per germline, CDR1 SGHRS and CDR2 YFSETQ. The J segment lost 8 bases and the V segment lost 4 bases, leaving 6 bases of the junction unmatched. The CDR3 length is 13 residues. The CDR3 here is CASSLQGNDEQFF. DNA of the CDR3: TGCGCCAGCAGCCTACAGGGGAACGATGAGCAGTTCTTC.

CDR3: CASSFQTANTEAFF. The CDR3 nucleotides read TGTGCCAGCAGCTTCCAGACAGCGAACACTGAAGCTTTCTTT. The chain has TRBV7-8 and TRBJ1-1, with D possibly matching TRBD1 (5 bases). V was pared by 3 bases and J by 1 base, with 9 bases between. Germline V gene lookup returns CDR1 SGHVS and CDR2 FQNEAQ. The CDR3 is 14 residues long.

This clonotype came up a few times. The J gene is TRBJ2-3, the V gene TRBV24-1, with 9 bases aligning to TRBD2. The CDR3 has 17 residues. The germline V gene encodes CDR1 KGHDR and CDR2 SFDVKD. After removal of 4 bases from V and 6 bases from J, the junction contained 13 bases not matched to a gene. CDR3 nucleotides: TGTGCCACCAGTGACCGTGGGACTAGCTCCCTCGATGATACGCAGTATTTT. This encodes CATSDRGTSSLDDTQYF.

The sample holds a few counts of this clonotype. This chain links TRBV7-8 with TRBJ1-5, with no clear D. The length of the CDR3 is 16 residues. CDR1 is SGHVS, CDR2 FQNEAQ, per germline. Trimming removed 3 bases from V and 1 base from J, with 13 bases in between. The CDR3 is CASSLGRTGSNQPQHF. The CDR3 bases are TGTGCCAGCAGCTTGGGAAGGACGGGGAGCAATCAGCCCCAGCATTTT.

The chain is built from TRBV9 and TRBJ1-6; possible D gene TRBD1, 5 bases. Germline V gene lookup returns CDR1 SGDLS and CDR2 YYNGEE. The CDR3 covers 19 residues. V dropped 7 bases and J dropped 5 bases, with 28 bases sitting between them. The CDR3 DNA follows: TGTGCCAGCTGCTTTTCGGACAAAGTCCGAAGAAGACATAATTCACCCCTCCACTTT. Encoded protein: CASCFSDKVRRRHNSPLHF.

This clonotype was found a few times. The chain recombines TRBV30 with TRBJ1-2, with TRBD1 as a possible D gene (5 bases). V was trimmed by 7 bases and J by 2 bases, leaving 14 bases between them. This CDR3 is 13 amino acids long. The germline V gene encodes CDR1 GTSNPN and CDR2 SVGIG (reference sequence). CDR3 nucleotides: TGTGCCTCAAGGGGACGGGAAAACTATGGCTACACCTTC. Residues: CASRGRENYGYTF.

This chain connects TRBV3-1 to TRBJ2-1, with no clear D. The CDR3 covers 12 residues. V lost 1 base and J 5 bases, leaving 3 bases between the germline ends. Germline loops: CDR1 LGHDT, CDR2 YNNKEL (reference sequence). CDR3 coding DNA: TGTGCCAGCAGCCAAGTGGACAATGAGCAGTTCTTC. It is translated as CASSQVDNEQFF.

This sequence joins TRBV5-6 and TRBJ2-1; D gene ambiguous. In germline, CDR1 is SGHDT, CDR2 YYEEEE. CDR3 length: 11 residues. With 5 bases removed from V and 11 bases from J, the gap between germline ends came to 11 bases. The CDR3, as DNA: TGTGCCAGCAGAAACGGACCCCAGCAGTTCTTC. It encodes CASRNGPQQFF.

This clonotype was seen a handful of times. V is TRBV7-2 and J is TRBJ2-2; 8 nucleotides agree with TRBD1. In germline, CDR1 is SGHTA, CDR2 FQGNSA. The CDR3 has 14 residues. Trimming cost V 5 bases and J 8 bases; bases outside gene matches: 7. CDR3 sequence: CASSQGQARGELFF. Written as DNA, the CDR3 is TGTGCCAGCAGCCAGGGACAGGCCAGGGGGGAGCTGTTTTTT.

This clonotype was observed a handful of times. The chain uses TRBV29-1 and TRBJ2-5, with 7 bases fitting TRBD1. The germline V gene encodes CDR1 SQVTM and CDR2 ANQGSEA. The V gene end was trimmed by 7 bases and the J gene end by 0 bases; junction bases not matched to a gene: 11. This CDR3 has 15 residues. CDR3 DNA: TGCAGCGGATTACAGGGGTGGGTGGACCAAGAGACCCAGTACTTC. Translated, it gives CSGLQGWVDQETQYF.

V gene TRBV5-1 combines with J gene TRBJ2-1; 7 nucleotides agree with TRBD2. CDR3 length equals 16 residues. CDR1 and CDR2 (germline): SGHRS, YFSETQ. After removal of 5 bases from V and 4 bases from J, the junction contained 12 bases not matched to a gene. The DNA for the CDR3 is TGCGCCAGCAGAAGAGATCCGGGACTAACGTACAATGAGCAGTTCTTC. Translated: CASRRDPGLTYNEQFF.

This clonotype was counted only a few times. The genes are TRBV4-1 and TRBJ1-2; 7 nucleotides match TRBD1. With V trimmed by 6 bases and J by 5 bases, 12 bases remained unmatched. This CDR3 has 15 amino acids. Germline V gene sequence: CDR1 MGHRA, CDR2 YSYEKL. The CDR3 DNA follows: TGCGCCAGCAGAATACGGCCGGGACAGATATATGGCTACACCTTC. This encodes CASRIRPGQIYGYTF.

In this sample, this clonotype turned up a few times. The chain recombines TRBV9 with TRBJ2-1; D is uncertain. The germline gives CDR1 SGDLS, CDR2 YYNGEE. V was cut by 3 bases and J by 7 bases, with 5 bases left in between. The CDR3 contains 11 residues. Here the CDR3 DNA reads TGTGCCAGCAGCGGGCGGAATGAGCAGTTCTTC. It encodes CASSGRNEQFF.